The 4 T cell receptor beta chains in this list originate from one sample, sequenced in a study of graft-versus-host responses after intestinal transplantation. Data came from immunoSEQ multiplex PCR; TCRdb stores just in-frame clones and leaves some out. The table has some 110,000 clones, 85% to 95% seen once. These receptors' targets are unknown. The source material was unstimulated CD8+ T cells sorted from spleen or lymph node cells, sampled before transplant. Every receptor here comes from a human donor who was the organ donor for an intestinal transplant.

The chain joins TRBV9 to TRBJ2-7; 8 bases match TRBD2. The CDR3 spans 14 residues. CDR1 and CDR2 (germline): SGDLS, YYNGEE. V lost 4 bases and J lost 1; bases outside the gene matches: 4. In DNA, the CDR3 is TGTGCCAGCAGCCAAACGGGGGGGTCCTACGAGCAGTACTTC. Its protein product is CASSQTGGSYEQYF.

The CDR3 here is CASSYSNSAGELFF. The CDR3 bases are TGTGCCAGCAGTTACTCTAATAGCGCCGGGGAGCTGTTTTTT. The chain has TRBV6-5 and TRBJ2-2, with D tentatively TRBD2 (5 bases). This CDR3 is 14 amino acids long. The V end was cut by 0 bases, the J end by 6 bases, with 8 bases between. From germline, CDR1 is MNHEY and CDR2 SVGAGI.

This chain connects TRBV4-2 to TRBJ2-1; tentative D call: TRBD2 (6 bases). This CDR3 region has 16 residues. The V gene's germline CDR1 is LGHNA and CDR2 YNFKEQ. V lost 0 bases and J lost 10, with 19 bases in between. The CDR3 DNA sequence: TGTGCCAGCAGCCAAGAATTCGGGACTGGGGATTGGGAGCAGTTCTTC. It encodes CASSQEFGTGDWEQFF.

This rearrangement joins TRBV2 to TRBJ1-1, with D unclear. The CDR3 sequence is 12 residues long. Germline loops: CDR1 SNHLY, CDR2 FYNNEI. Trimming removed 6 bases at V and 4 bases at J, with 9 bases between. CDR3 amino acids: CASREGVTEAFF. CDR3 in DNA: TGTGCCAGCAGGGAGGGAGTCACTGAAGCTTTCTTT.